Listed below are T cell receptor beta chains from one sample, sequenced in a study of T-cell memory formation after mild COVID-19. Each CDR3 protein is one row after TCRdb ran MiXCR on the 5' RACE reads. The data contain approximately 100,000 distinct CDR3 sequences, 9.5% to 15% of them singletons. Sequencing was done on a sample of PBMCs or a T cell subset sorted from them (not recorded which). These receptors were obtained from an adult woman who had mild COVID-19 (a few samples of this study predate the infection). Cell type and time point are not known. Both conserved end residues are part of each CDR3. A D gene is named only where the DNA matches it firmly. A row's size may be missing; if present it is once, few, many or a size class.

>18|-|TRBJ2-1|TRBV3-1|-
CASSQDTGSGTAYNEQFF
TGTGCCAGCAGCCAAGATACCGGTTCGGGGACGGCCTACAATGAGCAGTTCTTC
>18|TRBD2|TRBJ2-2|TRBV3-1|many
CASSQEISGGASPGELFF
TGTGCCAGCAGCCAAGAAATTAGCGGGGGGGCGTCCCCCGGGGAGCTGTTTTTT
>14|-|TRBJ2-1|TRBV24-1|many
CATSDPPERDEQFF
TGTGCCACCAGTGACCCCCCGGAGCGCGATGAGCAGTTCTTC
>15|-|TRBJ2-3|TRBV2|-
CASSEAGKGLDTQYF
TGTGCCAGCAGTGAAGCGGGGAAGGGGTTGGATACGCAGTATTTT
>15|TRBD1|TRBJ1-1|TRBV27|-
CASSLSGTGGAEAFF
TGTGCCAGCAGTTTATCCGGGACAGGGGGCGCGGAAGCTTTCTTT
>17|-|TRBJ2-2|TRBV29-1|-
CSVEDFTGERGTGELFF
TGCAGCGTTGAAGACTTTACCGGGGAACGGGGGACCGGGGAGCTGTTTTTT
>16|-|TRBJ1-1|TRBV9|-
CASSPKNGRMNTEAFF
TGTGCCAGCAGCCCAAAGAACGGACGGATGAACACTGAAGCTTTCTTT
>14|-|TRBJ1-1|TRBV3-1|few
CASSHETWYTEAFF
TGTGCCAGCAGCCATGAGACGTGGTACACTGAAGCTTTCTTT
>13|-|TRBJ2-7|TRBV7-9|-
CASIKANTYEQYF
TGTGCCAGCATAAAGGCGAATACCTACGAGCAGTACTTC
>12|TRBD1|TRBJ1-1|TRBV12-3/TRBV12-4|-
CASSADRVEAFF
TGTGCCAGCAGTGCGGACAGGGTGGAAGCTTTCTTT
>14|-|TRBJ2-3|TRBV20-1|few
CSARLRDSTDTQYF
TGCAGTGCTAGATTGCGGGATAGCACAGATACGCAGTATTTT
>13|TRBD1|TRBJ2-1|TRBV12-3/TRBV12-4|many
CASNKRTGDEQFF
TGTGCCAGCAATAAACGGACAGGGGACGAGCAGTTCTTC
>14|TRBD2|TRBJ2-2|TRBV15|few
CASGSAGAIGELFF
TGTGCCTCGGGGTCAGCGGGGGCGATCGGGGAGCTGTTTTTT
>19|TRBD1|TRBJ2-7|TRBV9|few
CASSPILQGAPPVSYEQYF
TGTGCCAGCAGCCCTATATTGCAGGGGGCGCCTCCGGTATCCTACGAGCAGTACTTC
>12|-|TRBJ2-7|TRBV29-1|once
CSVGQTDYEQYF
TGCAGCGTCGGACAGACCGACTACGAGCAGTACTTC
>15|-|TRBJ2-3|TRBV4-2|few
CASSQDGGDTDTQYF
TGTGCCAGCAGCCAAGATGGAGGCGACACAGATACGCAGTATTTT
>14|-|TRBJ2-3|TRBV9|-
CASSPDLAPDTQYF
TGTGCCAGCAGCCCCGACCTAGCTCCAGATACGCAGTATTTT
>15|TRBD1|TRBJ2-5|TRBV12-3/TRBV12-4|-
CASTLGQGVQETQYF
TGTGCCAGCACCTTGGGGCAGGGGGTCCAAGAGACCCAGTACTTC
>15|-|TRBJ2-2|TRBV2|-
CASSTPGGYTGELFF
TGTGCCAGCAGTACCCCTGGGGGATACACCGGGGAGCTGTTTTTT
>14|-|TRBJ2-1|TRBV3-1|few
CASSQDDPYNEQFF
TGTGCCAGCAGCCAAGATGACCCGTACAATGAGCAGTTCTTC
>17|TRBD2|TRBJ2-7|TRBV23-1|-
CASSKFRGLAGAYEQYF
TGCGCCAGCAGTAAATTTCGGGGACTAGCGGGAGCCTACGAGCAGTACTTC
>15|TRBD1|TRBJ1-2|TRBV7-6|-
CASSSDRGANYGYTF
TGTGCCAGCAGCTCGGACAGGGGAGCTAACTATGGCTACACCTTC